This T cell receptor (beta chain) was sequenced in a study of T cells in women clearing cervical HPV infection. Background on the study: With HLA typing for only a few women, HLA confounding remains possible.

Study-wide findings and caveats: Cases carried less TRBV6-7 than controls: approximately 0.1% versus 0.16%.

As to this clone: Its antigen is unknown. The CDR3 extends 3 residues past the end of the read, so its final part is completed from the germline J gene.

Libraries were prepared by immunoSEQ multiplex PCR; TCRdb keeps only in-frame clonotypes and omits some of them. This sample contains 40,000 or so clones. V lost 9 bases, J lost 2 bases, and 8 bases stayed unmatched. CDR1 and CDR2 (germline): SGHRS, YFSETQ. CDR3 size: 14 residues. The gene calls are TRBV5-1 and TRBJ2-3; 8 positions agree with TRBD1. The receptor's source is a woman aged 18 to 75 with a cervical HPV16 infection that either progressed to CIN3+ or cleared (not recorded which). The sequenced sample consisted of blood buffy coat. CDR3 DNA, as far as it was read: TGCGCCACCCAACAGGGGGGTCTCACAGATACG. As protein: CATQQGGLTDT. The entire CDR3 protein is CATQQGGLTDTQYF.